Below are 21 T cell receptor beta chains sequenced from a single sample in a study of shared clonotypes between healthy human individuals. Method: immunoSEQ multiplex PCR; TCRdb's copy keeps in-frame clones and lacks some. The sample shows fewer than 400,000 clones, under 80% of them seen only once. Source material: memory CD4+ T cells sorted from blood. Subset specified: CD45RA-negative fraction. These receptors all stem from a young man in good health.

This clone was counted a single time. The chain combines TRBV10-3 with TRBJ2-5; possibly TRBD2 for D (6 bases). CDR3 length equals 14 residues. V was clipped by 6 bases and J by 1 base, with 12 bases between them. Looked up from germline, CDR1 is ENHRY and CDR2 is SYGVKD. CDR3 region: CAISMTSAQETQYF. The CDR3 coding sequence is TGTGCCATCAGCATGACTAGTGCCCAAGAGACCCAGTACTTC.

This chain uses TRBV2 with TRBJ2-5; D possibly uses TRBD1 or TRBD2 (5 bases each). Germline CDR1 SNHLY, CDR2 FYNNEI. V shed 7 bases and J shed 5 bases, with 11 bases lying between them. The CDR3 runs to 12 residues. CDR3 sequence reads: CASNGRGETQYF. The CDR3 DNA is TGTGCCAGCAACGGCCGGGGCGAGACCCAGTACTTC.

The V call is TRBV15, the J call TRBJ1-1; D is ambiguous. The CDR3 is 15 amino acids. With 0 bases removed from V and 0 bases from J, the gap between germline ends came to 8 bases. The germline V gene encodes CDR1 LNHNV and CDR2 YYDKDF (reference sequence). The CDR3 loop is CATSREVGMNTEAFF. CDR3 in DNA: TGTGCCACCAGCAGAGAGGTAGGGATGAACACTGAAGCTTTCTTT.

The V call is TRBV18, the J call TRBJ1-5; perhaps TRBD1 as D (6 bases). The CDR3 consists of 14 residues. Trimming left V 6 bases short and J 8 bases short, with 17 bases between. CDR1 and CDR2 from the germline V gene are KGHSH and LQKENI. CDR3 protein: CASSPTIYREPQHF. CDR3 nucleotides: TGTGCCAGCTCGCCTACCATTTACAGGGAGCCCCAGCATTTT.

In this sample, this clone turned up a few times. The V call is TRBV5-4, the J call TRBJ2-3; weak D call: TRBD2 (5 bases). The germline V gene encodes CDR1 SGHNT and CDR2 YYREEE (reference sequence). V lost 6 bases to trimming and J lost 3 bases, with 20 bases between them. The CDR3 sequence is 16 residues long. This CDR3 reads CASKTTSSGNTDTQYF. As DNA, the CDR3 is TGTGCCAGCAAAACAACATCGAGCGGAAATACAGATACGCAGTATTTT.

The rearrangement joins TRBV5-1 to TRBJ2-1, with 10 bases aligning to TRBD2. Trimming took 9 bases from V and 7 from J; bases not matched to a gene: 10. This CDR3 spans 14 amino acids. The germline V gene encodes CDR1 SGHRS and CDR2 YFSETQ. In DNA form, the CDR3 reads TGCGCCATCAGGACTAGCGGAGACGAAAATGAGCAGTTCTTC. Its protein product is CAIRTSGDENEQFF.

This clone appeared a single time. The genes are TRBV4-2 and TRBJ2-1; the D is unclear. The CDR3 spans 15 residues. Germline V gene data show CDR1 as LGHNA and CDR2 as YNFKEQ. V lost 4 bases and J 3 bases, leaving 13 bases between the germline ends. Here the CDR3 DNA reads TGTGCCAGCAGCCGCACGACGGCGCTCTACAATGAGCAGTTCTTC. Translation gives CASSRTTALYNEQFF.

This chain connects TRBV19 to TRBJ2-2, with D perhaps matching TRBD1 (5 bases). CDR1 LNHDA and CDR2 SQIVND come from the germline V gene (reference sequence). The CDR3 is made up of 14 amino acids. V was cut by 7 bases and J by 2 bases, with 11 bases left in between. The CDR3 sequence: CASMGQGNTGELFF. The DNA for the CDR3 is TGTGCCAGTATGGGGCAGGGCAACACCGGGGAGCTGTTTTTT. Combining the CDR3 with reference TRBV19 and TRBJ2-2 gives the whole variable domain DGGITQSPKYLFRKEGQNVTLSCEQNLNHDAMYWYRQDPGQGLRLIYYSQIVNDFQKGDIAEGYSVSREKKESFPLTVTSAQKNPTAFYLCASMGQGNTGELFFGEGSRLTVL.

This chain uses TRBV19 with TRBJ1-3, with TRBD1 as a possible D gene (5 bases). V was pared by 6 bases and J by 0 bases, with 12 bases between. This CDR3 has 15 amino acids. The germline V gene has CDR1 LNHDA and CDR2 SQIVND (reference sequence). In nucleotides, the CDR3 is TGTGCCAGTAGCCTCGGGGGATTCTCTGGAAACACCATATATTTT. It specifies CASSLGGFSGNTIYF.

The rearrangement links TRBV30 to TRBJ1-2; maybe TRBD1 (5 bases). Per germline, CDR1 GTSNPN and CDR2 SVGIG (reference sequence). Trimming took 4 bases from V and 5 from J, leaving 17 bases between them. The CDR3 extends over 14 amino acids. The DNA of the CDR3 is TGTGCCTGGACCGCAGGGTTGCATGGGTATGGCTACACCTTC. It encodes CAWTAGLHGYGYTF.

V gene TRBV12-5 combines with J gene TRBJ2-3; 7 nucleotides agree with TRBD1. Germline trimming cut 5 bases from V and 4 bases from J; bases unmatched to any gene: 9. CDR1 is LGHNT, CDR2 FRNRAP, per germline. The CDR3 runs to 15 residues. Here the CDR3 reads CASGLDRVNSDTQYF. The CDR3 DNA follows: TGTGCTAGTGGTCTTGACAGGGTAAATTCAGATACGCAGTATTTT.

The chain employs TRBV10-3 and TRBJ2-4; TRBD1 is a possible D gene (6 bases). V was pared by 3 bases and J by 0 bases, with 12 bases between. The CDR3 consists of 16 residues. Germline loops: CDR1 ENHRY, CDR2 SYGVKD. The CDR3 nucleotides read TGTGCCATCAGTGAATACAGGGTGTTAGCCAAAAACATTCAGTACTTC. Protein sequence: CAISEYRVLAKNIQYF.

V gene TRBV6-1 combines with J gene TRBJ2-5; TRBD1 matches at 9 bases. The CDR3 runs to 14 residues. With V trimmed by 8 bases and J by 1 base, 5 bases remained unmatched. Germline CDR1 and CDR2: MNHNS and SASEGT. The CDR3 DNA is TGTGCCAGCGACATGGACAGGGGCCAAGAGACCCAGTACTTC. This translates into CASDMDRGQETQYF.

This clone was seen a single time. The chain couples TRBV5-5 to TRBJ2-2, with 8 bases identical to TRBD1. This CDR3 contains 16 residues. Germline assignment: CDR1 SGHKS and CDR2 YYEKEE (reference sequence). Germline trimming cut 1 base from V and 1 base from J; bases unmatched to any gene: 3. The CDR3 coding sequence is TGTGCCAGCAGCTTGTGGGGACAGGTGAACACCGGGGAGCTGTTTTTT. The encoded protein is CASSLWGQVNTGELFF.

This clone was counted a few times. The chain is built from TRBV27 and TRBJ2-2, with 7 nucleotides matching TRBD1. The CDR3 length is 17 residues. Germline CDR1 is MNHEY and CDR2 is SMNVEV (reference sequence). V lost 7 bases, J lost 2 bases, and 13 bases stayed unmatched. The CDR3 here is CASTSGMGQQNTGELFF. The CDR3, as DNA: TGTGCCAGCACTTCCGGAATGGGACAGCAAAACACCGGGGAGCTGTTTTTT.

This clone was seen many times. This rearrangement joins TRBV7-5 to TRBJ2-1. TRBV7-5 is reported as a pseudogene. The CDR3 extends over 16 amino acids. This CDR3 reads CVRSFSVRSSYNEQFF. The CDR3, as DNA: TGTGTCAGAAGCTTTAGTGTCCGCAGCTCCTACAATGAGCAGTTCTTC.

This clone came up once. The chain employs TRBV19 and TRBJ1-2; no reliable D call. Trimming removed 4 bases at V and 5 bases at J, with 14 bases between. CDR1 is LNHDA, CDR2 SQIVND, per germline (reference sequence). The CDR3 spans 14 residues. CDR3 nucleotides: TGTGCCAGTAGTACCATCCCGACGGCATATGGCTACACCTTC. Translation gives CASSTIPTAYGYTF.

The rearrangement links TRBV18 to TRBJ2-5; 9 bases fit TRBD1. This CDR3 comprises 15 residues. V trimming: 2 bases; J trimming: 5 bases; junction bases outside the gene matches: 6. The V gene's germline CDR1 is KGHSH and CDR2 LQKENI. In nucleotides, the CDR3 is TGTGCCAGCTCACCAAAAACAGGGGGCCTTGAGACCCAGTACTTC. Its protein product is CASSPKTGGLETQYF.

The CDR3 reads CASSPRDFQETQYF. The CDR3 nucleotides are TGTGCCAGCAGCCCCCGGGACTTCCAAGAGACCCAGTACTTC. The chain employs TRBV14 and TRBJ2-5; tentative D call: TRBD2 (6 bases). The germline V gene encodes CDR1 SGHDN and CDR2 FVKESK. The length of the CDR3 is 14 residues. The V and J ends lost 4 bases and 1 base respectively, with 10 bases between them.

This clone was counted a single time. Other DNA sequences in this sample translate to the same CDR3. DNA for the CDR3: TGTGCCAGCAGCTTAGTAAGCACAGATACGCAGTATTTT. As protein: CASSLVSTDTQYF. The V call is TRBV7-9, the J call TRBJ2-3; D ambiguous. The CDR3 consists of 13 residues. Trimming took off 1 base at V and 0 bases at J, with 2 bases between the two ends. Germline CDR1 SEHNR, CDR2 FQNEAQ (reference sequence).

The chain recombines TRBV27 with TRBJ2-3, with no clear D. Germline CDR1 is MNHEY and CDR2 is SMNVEV (reference sequence). Trimming cost V 6 bases and J 0 bases, with 31 bases left between them. CDR3 length: 21 residues. The DNA of the CDR3 is TGTGCCAGCAGCCCTGATCGGTTAACGCGTCAGCCAGTGAGTAGCACAGATACGCAGTATTTT. It is translated as CASSPDRLTRQPVSSTDTQYF.